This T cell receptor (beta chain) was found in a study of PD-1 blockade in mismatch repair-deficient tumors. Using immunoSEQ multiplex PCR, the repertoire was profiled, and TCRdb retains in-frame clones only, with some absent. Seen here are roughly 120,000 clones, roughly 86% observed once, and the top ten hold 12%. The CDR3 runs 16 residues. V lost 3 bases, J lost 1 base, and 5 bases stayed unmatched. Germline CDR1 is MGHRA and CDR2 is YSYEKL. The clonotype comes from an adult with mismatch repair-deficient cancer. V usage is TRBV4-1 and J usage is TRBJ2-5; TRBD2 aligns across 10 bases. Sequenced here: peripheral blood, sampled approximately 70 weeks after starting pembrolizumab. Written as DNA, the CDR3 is TGCGCCAGCAGCCACCGGACTAGCGGACCCCAAGAGACCCAGTACTTC. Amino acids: CASSHRTSGPQETQYF.